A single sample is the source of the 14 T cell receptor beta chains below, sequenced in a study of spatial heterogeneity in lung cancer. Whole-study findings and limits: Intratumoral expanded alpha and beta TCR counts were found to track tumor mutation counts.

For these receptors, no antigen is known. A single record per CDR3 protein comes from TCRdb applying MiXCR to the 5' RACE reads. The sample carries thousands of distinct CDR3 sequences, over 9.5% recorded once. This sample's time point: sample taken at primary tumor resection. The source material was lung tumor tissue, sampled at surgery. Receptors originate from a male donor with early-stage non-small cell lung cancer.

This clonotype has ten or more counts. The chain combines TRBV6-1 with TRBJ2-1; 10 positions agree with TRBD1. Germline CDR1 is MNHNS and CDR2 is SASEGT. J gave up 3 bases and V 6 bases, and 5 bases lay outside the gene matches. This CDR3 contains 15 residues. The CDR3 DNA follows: TGTGCCAGCAGCCCGGACAGGGGGAACTACAATGAGCAGTTCTTC. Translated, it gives CASSPDRGNYNEQFF.

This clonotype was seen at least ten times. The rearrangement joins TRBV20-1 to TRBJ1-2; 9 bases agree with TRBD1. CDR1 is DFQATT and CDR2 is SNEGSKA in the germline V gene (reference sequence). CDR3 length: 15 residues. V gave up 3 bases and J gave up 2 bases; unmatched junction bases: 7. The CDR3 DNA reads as TGCAGTGCTAGCGGACAGGGGACAACGAACTATGGCTACACCTTC. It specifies CSASGQGTTNYGYTF.

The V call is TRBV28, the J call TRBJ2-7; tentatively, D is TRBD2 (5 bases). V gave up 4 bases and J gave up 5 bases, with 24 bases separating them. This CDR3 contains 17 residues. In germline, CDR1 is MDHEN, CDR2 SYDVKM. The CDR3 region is CASSSITSLSIFHEQYF. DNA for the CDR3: TGTGCCAGCAGTTCCATCACTAGTCTCTCTATATTCCACGAGCAGTACTTC.

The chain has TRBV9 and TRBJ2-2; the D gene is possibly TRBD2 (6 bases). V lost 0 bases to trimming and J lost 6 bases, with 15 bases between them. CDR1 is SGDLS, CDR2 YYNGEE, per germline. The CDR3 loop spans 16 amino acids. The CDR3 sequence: CASSVDGRESPGELFF. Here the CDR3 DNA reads TGTGCCAGCAGCGTAGATGGCCGGGAGTCCCCCGGGGAGCTGTTTTTT.

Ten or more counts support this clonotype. The CDR3: CASSTGTPQYF. CDR3 sequence (DNA): TGTGCCAGCAGTACAGGGACCCCGCAGTATTTT. The chain uses TRBV14 and TRBJ2-3; D might be TRBD1 (6 bases). Looked up from germline, CDR1 is SGHDN and CDR2 is FVKESK. This CDR3 comprises 11 residues. V lost 6 bases, J lost 10 bases, and 11 bases lay in between.

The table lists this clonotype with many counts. CDR3 nucleotides: TGCGCCAGCAGCCAAGGGCTCGGGAGTTTTGAGACCCAGTACTTC. Translating gives CASSQGLGSFETQYF. The chain links TRBV4-1 to TRBJ2-5; D might be TRBD2 (6 bases). Germline V gene lookup returns CDR1 MGHRA and CDR2 YSYEKL. This CDR3 region has 15 residues. Deletions cut 1 base from V and 5 bases from J, with 14 bases between.

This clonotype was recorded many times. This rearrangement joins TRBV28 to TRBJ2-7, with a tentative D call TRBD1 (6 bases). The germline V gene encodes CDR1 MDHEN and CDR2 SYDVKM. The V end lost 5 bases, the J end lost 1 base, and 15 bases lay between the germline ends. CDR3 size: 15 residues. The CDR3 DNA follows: TGTGCCAGCAGTAGGGCCGGGACACGGTCCTACGAGCAGTACGTC. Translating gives CASSRAGTRSYEQYV.

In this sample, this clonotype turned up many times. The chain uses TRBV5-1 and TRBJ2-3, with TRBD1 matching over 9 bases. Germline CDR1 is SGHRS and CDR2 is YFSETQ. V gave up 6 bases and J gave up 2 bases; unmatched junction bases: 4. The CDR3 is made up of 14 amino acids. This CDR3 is CASKNRGPTDTQYF. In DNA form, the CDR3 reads TGCGCCAGCAAAAACAGGGGGCCCACAGATACGCAGTATTTT.

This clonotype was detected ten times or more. The CDR3 nucleotides read TGTGCCAGCAGCCAAGGGCAGGGCCGCTCCTACAATGAGCAGTTCTTC. It codes for CASSQGQGRSYNEQFF. V and J are TRBV14 and TRBJ2-1; the D gene is possibly TRBD1 (5 bases). The CDR3 is 16 residues long. CDR1 is SGHDN and CDR2 is FVKESK in the germline V gene. V lost 1 base to trimming and J lost 0 bases, with 10 bases between them.

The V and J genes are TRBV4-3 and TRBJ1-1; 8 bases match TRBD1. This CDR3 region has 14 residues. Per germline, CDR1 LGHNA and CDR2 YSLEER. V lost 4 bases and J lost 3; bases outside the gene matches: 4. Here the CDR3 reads CASSRGTGYTEAFF. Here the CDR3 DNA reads TGCGCCAGCAGCCGAGGGACAGGCTACACTGAAGCTTTCTTT.

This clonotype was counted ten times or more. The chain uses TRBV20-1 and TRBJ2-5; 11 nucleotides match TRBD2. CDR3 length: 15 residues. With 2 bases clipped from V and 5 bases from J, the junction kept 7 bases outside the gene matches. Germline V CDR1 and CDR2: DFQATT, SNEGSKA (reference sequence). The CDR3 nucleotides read TGCAGTGCTAGATCTAGCGGGGGGCTAGGTGAGACCCAGTACTTC. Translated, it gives CSARSSGGLGETQYF.

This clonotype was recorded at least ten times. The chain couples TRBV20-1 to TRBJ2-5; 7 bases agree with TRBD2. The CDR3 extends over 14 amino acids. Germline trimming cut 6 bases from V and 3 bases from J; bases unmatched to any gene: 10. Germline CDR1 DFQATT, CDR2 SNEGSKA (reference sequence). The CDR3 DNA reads TGCAGTGCAGGGGAGGGCAGGGAGGAAGAGACCCAGTACTTC. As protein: CSAGEGREEETQYF.

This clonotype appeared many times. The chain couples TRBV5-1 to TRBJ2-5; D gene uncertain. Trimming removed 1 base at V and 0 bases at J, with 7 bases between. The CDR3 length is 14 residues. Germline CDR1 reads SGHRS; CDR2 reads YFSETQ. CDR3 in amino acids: CASSLRAYQETQYF. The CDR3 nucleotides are TGCGCCAGCAGCTTGAGGGCGTACCAAGAGACCCAGTACTTC.

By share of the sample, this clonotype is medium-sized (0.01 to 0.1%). The DNA for the CDR3 is TGCAGTGCTCCTCCCGGAGGGGGGGCGTCAGATACGCAGTATTTT. Translation gives CSAPPGGGASDTQYF. This rearrangement joins TRBV20-1 to TRBJ2-3, with D perhaps TRBD2 (7 bases). CDR3 size: 15 residues. Germline V gene lookup returns CDR1 DFQATT and CDR2 SNEGSKA (reference sequence). V lost 5 bases to trimming and J lost 4 bases, with 19 bases between them.